This TCR beta chain was captured by sequencing in a study of CD8 T cell repertoires and HIV-1 epitope variants (dated by TCRdb to about 2020). Background on the whole study: In separate culture wells, T cells were stimulated with each of twenty-five peptides that represented autologous and known Gag and Nef epitope variants. The control conditions were a CMV, EBV and flu peptide pool, the Ebola AY9 epitope as a negative control, and a well with no peptide. Tested epitopes included three Gag epitope families and Nef HW9 and YT9. T cells were enriched using the EasySep Human T Cell Enrichment Kit and then co-cultured with an equal number of autologous T cell-negative cells acting as antigen-presenting cells. The cultures were grown for more than 9 days in IMDM with gentamicin, and half of the media was changed on days 3 and 7 with IL-2, IL-7 and IL-15 added. An aliquot of 1M T cells was set aside as an uncultured baseline condition, separate from the approximately 85 T cell cultures. A total of over 65 T cell cultures were run, with each culture condition done in triplicate except for one peptide, which was done in duplicate.

The EasySep Human CD8+ T Cell Enrichment Kit was used on day 10 to isolate CD8+ T cells from every culture. Points on this clone: No cognate antigen has been identified for it. Base qualities are not recorded, but no much larger clone differs from it by a single base.

Findings and caveats that apply to the study as a whole: The assay could identify only TCR beta chains and pointed to proliferation in response to antigen, not to T cell function or cytokine profile. A few clonotypes recognized the Nef KF9 family and one clonotype recognized the HW9 family, while no responses to the TAALDMSHF plasma variant were seen. Nine antigen-specific TCR beta clonotypes were identified, of which six appeared to be cross-reactive for autologous or known escape epitope variants.

The CDR3 spans 14 residues, from the cysteine through the phenylalanine. Only the CDR3 part of the read is kept: 42 bases, read in frame from the first base. Based on the germline V gene (reference sequence), the CDR1 and CDR2 sequences are MNHEY and SMNVEV. The V and J ends are trimmed by 3 bases and 2 bases, leaving 10 bases between them. The immunoSEQ platform was used to sequence TCR beta CDR3 regions at survey depth. The QIAamp DNA micro kit was used to extract genomic DNA from every cultured and uncultured CD8+ T cell population. For the original study's pipeline: Any sample with under 5,000 productive reads was excluded, and this exclusion removed about 7% of the roughly 80 cultures stimulated with HIV peptides. Sequences were trimmed to CDR3 by a MANAFEST web app, and nonproductive sequences, CDR3s under 5 amino acids, and sequences not starting with C or ending with F/W were removed. For a clonotype to count as antigen-specific, the clonotype had to expand relative to the no-peptide control in at least 2 of 3 replicates at FDR 0.01, and only within one epitope family. A frequency at least fivefold higher than in wells stimulated with peptides from other epitope families was additionally required for specific clonotypes. Drawn from immuneACCESS, this table holds only the in-frame rearrangements with V and J called that TCRdb kept. Clones are partly lost; checked studies trace under half to an unresolved V gene and leave the rest unexplained. The DNA gave D and trimming, while V, J and clone size come from that table. The sample table contains 4,000 to 5,500 clones; only one count was recorded for less than 70% of them. The ten largest make up around 46% of the sample.

The sequence is built from TRBV27 and TRBJ1-1; matching of 5 bases hints at TRBD1 as the D gene. The sample was cultured CD8+ T cells derived from PBMCs. The TCR originated in a male donor with HIV. CDR3 protein: CASSFSGHNTEAFF. The sequenced DNA is TGTGCCAGCAGTTTCTCCGGACACAACACTGAAGCTTTCTTT.